Below are 13 T cell receptor beta chains sequenced from a single sample in a study of beta chain features in type 1 diabetes. Study-level results: Among patients with Type 1 diabetes, TCRB CDR3s were moderately but significantly shorter in every one of the four CD4+ subsets.

The authors reverse transcribed all of the isolated RNA, so sequencing captured expressed TCRB transcripts. The data were produced by immunoSEQ multiplex PCR, yet TCRdb's version contains in-frame clones alone and is incomplete. The table records approximately 150,000 clones, approximately 13% of them present only once. These TCRs are of unknown antigen specificity. The sample taken for sequencing was central memory CD4+ T cells from blood. The receptors originated from a man between 18 and 29 years old with type 1 diabetes.

The genes are TRBV6-1 and TRBJ2-5; D is unclear. With 7 bases removed from V and 0 bases from J, the gap between germline ends came to 9 bases. Germline V CDR1 and CDR2: MNHNS, SASEGT. This CDR3 contains 13 residues. In DNA form, the CDR3 reads TGTGCCAGCAAAGAAGTGTACCAAGAGACCCAGTACTTC. Translated, it gives CASKEVYQETQYF.

This clone was recorded a few times. The gene calls are TRBV10-1 and TRBJ2-7, with 8 bases matching TRBD1. This CDR3 is 13 amino acids long. Germline assignment: CDR1 WNHNN and CDR2 SYGVQD (reference sequence). V was clipped by 5 bases and J by 6 bases; unmatched bases: 6. The CDR3 DNA reads TGCGCCAGCAGTCCGACAGGGGTTGGCGAGCAGTACTTC. Translating it yields CASSPTGVGEQYF.

The rearrangement links TRBV9 to TRBJ2-5, with 7 bases lining up with TRBD1. Matching the DNA end better, TRBJ2-7 makes the J call doubtful. This CDR3 is 16 amino acids long. The V gene's germline CDR1 is SGDLS and CDR2 YYNGEE. The CDR3 coding sequence is TGTGCCAGCAGCGTCGGCTCACAGGGGACCCCCTACGAGCAGTACTTC. Translated: CASSVGSQGTPYEQYF.

There are a few counts of this clone. The chain uses TRBV5-4 and TRBJ2-3; possibly TRBD1 or TRBD2 for D (5 bases each). V lost 5 bases and J lost 3, with 16 bases in between. This CDR3 has 15 amino acids. Germline V lookup: CDR1 SGHNT, CDR2 YYREEE (reference sequence). The CDR3 region is CASSPPDSGTDTQYF. The CDR3 DNA reads as TGTGCCAGCAGTCCCCCGGACTCAGGGACAGATACGCAGTATTTT.

There are many counts of this clone. The CDR3 coding sequence is TGTGCCAGCAGCCAAGTCAGGAACACTGAAGCTTTCTTT. This codes for CASSQVRNTEAFF. The V gene is TRBV14, the J gene TRBJ1-1; no clear D. V gave up 1 base and J gave up 1 base, with 4 bases separating them. This CDR3 has 13 residues. Germline V gives CDR1 SGHDN, CDR2 FVKESK. Variable domain in full (rest from reference TRBV14 and TRBJ1-1): EAGVTQFPSHSVIEKGQTVTLRCDPISGHDNLYWYRRVMGKEIKFLLHFVKESKQDESGMPNNRFLAERTGGTYSTLKVQPAELEDSGVYFCASSQVRNTEAFFGQGTRLTVV.

The rearrangement joins TRBV6-1 to TRBJ2-1, with a tentative D call TRBD2 (6 bases). The V end lost 7 bases, the J end lost 4 bases, and 14 bases lay between the germline ends. Per the germline V gene, CDR1 is MNHNS and CDR2 is SASEGT. The CDR3 totals 14 residues. Here the CDR3 DNA reads TGTGCCAGCATATTTAGCGGTGGGTACAATGAGCAGTTCTTC. This sequence encodes CASIFSGGYNEQFF.

The chain links TRBV9 to TRBJ2-2, with TRBD1 identical over 7 bases. This CDR3 has 13 amino acids. The V gene's germline CDR1 is SGDLS and CDR2 YYNGEE. V trimming: 4 bases; J trimming: 7 bases; junction bases outside the gene matches: 4. CDR3 bases: TGTGCCAGCAGCAGTCAGGGGGACGGGGAGCTGTTTTTT. As protein: CASSSQGDGELFF.

Comment on this clone: Relative to the germline gene, one junction end is altered; a read error may explain this. The V call is TRBV20-1, the J call TRBJ1-2, with D uncertain. The CDR3 length is 11 residues. CDR1 is DFQATT and CDR2 is SNEGSKA in the germline V gene (reference sequence). The CDR3 spells CSARDTDFLGF. DNA of the CDR3: TGCAGTGCTAGAGATACAGACTTTTTAGGTTTC.

The table lists this clone with a few counts. This chain links TRBV30 with TRBJ1-1; D is uncertain. CDR3 size: 14 residues. Trimming cost V 4 bases and J 7 bases, with 19 bases left between them. Germline CDR1 reads GTSNPN; CDR2 reads SVGIG (reference sequence). The CDR3 DNA reads TGTGCCTGGATTCCCAGTCCACCGGGAATTGAAGCTTTCTTT. The encoded protein is CAWIPSPPGIEAFF.

The chain recombines TRBV6-5 with TRBJ2-7; 7 nucleotides line up with TRBD1. CDR3 length: 14 amino acids. The germline V gene encodes CDR1 MNHEY and CDR2 SVGAGI. With 6 bases clipped from V and 3 bases from J, the junction kept 8 bases outside the gene matches. Here the CDR3 reads CASSEQGMDYEQYF. DNA for the CDR3: TGTGCCAGCAGCGAACAGGGGATGGACTACGAGCAGTACTTC.

This clone was counted only a few times. This chain joins TRBV25-1 and TRBJ2-2, with D possibly TRBD1 on 6 matching bases. V was trimmed by 2 bases and J by 5 bases, leaving 9 bases between them. The CDR3 length is 14 residues. Germline V gene sequence: CDR1 MGHDK, CDR2 SYGVNS. The CDR3 reads CASSEQGQTGELFF. CDR3 sequence (DNA): TGTGCCAGCAGTGAACAGGGGCAGACCGGGGAGCTGTTTTTT.

This clone was counted a few times. A much more abundant neighbour one base away suggests this may be a read error. The gene calls are TRBV6-5 and TRBJ2-2; weak D call: TRBD1 (5 bases). Trimming stripped 6 bases from V and 5 bases from J, with 16 bases between. The CDR3 extends over 15 amino acids. Germline CDR1 and CDR2: MNHEY and SVGAGI. CDR3 in amino acids: CASSGGSQGTGELFF. CDR3 nucleotides: TGTGCCAGCAGCGGTGGGTCCCAGGGAACCGGGGAGCTGTTTTTT.

This clone was detected a few times. This chain connects TRBV7-9 to TRBJ2-2, with 7 bases matching TRBD1. The length of the CDR3 is 16 residues. Germline V gene lookup returns CDR1 SEHNR and CDR2 FQNEAQ (reference sequence). Losses at the gene ends were 5 bases for V and 6 bases for J; bases not matched to a gene: 12. This chain's CDR3 is CASSPLTTGSAGELFF. In DNA form, the CDR3 reads TGTGCCAGCAGCCCGCTGACGACAGGGAGCGCCGGGGAGCTGTTTTTT.